A single sample is the source of the 14 T cell receptor beta chains below, sequenced in a study of vaccination effects on CD4 cells after COVID-19. Before sequencing, viral peptide pools were used by the ViraFEST assay to expand antigen-specific CD4+ T cells. Following a 10-day culture, CD4+ T cells were purified. Each vaccine recipient was nucleocapsid antibody negative and had no prior SARS-CoV-2 infection. The protocol was immunoSEQ multiplex PCR, while the TCRdb copy is restricted to in-frame clones and leaves out a portion. Of fewer than 25,000 clones in the sample, around three quarters were seen once. The antigens of these receptors remain unknown. The input for sequencing was CD4+ T cells from PBMCs cultured with HCoV-NL63 spike peptides, taken before COVID-19 vaccination. The origin of the receptors is a human donor who received a COVID-19 vaccine.

This chain connects TRBV4-1 to TRBJ2-3, with TRBD1 matching 8 bases. The CDR3 is 17 amino acids. Per the germline V gene, CDR1 is MGHRA and CDR2 is YSYEKL. Trimming removed 3 bases from V and 3 bases from J; junction bases left unmatched: 11. The CDR3 sequence: CASSQSRDRSLTDTQYF. The CDR3 nucleotides are TGCGCCAGCAGCCAGAGCAGGGACAGGTCCCTGACAGATACGCAGTATTTT.

The V gene is TRBV5-5, the J gene TRBJ1-2, with no clear D. Trimming shortened V by 0 bases and J by 2 bases, and 5 bases separated the two germline ends. CDR3 length: 13 residues. CDR1 and CDR2 from the germline V gene are SGHKS and YYEKEE (reference sequence). CDR3: CASSLGQNYGYTF. CDR3 nucleotides: TGTGCCAGCAGCTTGGGTCAGAACTATGGCTACACCTTC.

J is TRBJ2-7 and V is TRBV6-5, with D possibly matching TRBD1 (5 bases). Deletions cut 6 bases from V and 2 bases from J, with 14 bases between. This CDR3 spans 14 amino acids. Germline-derived CDR1 and CDR2 are MNHEY and SVGAGI. CDR3 protein: CASRSWGSTYEQYF. The DNA for the CDR3 is TGTGCCAGCAGGAGCTGGGGCAGCACCTACGAGCAGTACTTC.

This clone was found a few times. CDR3 bases: TGTGCCAGCAGCTTAGTAAGGTGGCTGGGGGCCAACGTCCTGACTTTC. Translation: CASSLVRWLGANVLTF. The V call is TRBV7-9, the J call TRBJ2-6; D unresolved. Trimming took 1 base from V and 4 from J, leaving 11 bases between them. The V gene's germline CDR1 is SEHNR and CDR2 FQNEAQ (reference sequence). The CDR3 totals 16 residues.

This chain links TRBV5-1 with TRBJ1-4; maybe TRBD1 (5 bases). CDR1 and CDR2 (germline): SGHRS, YFSETQ. Trimming removed 1 base from V and 4 bases from J, with 8 bases in between. The CDR3 is 14 residues long. For the CDR3, the DNA is TGCGCCAGCAGCTTGACAGGCCTTAATGAAAAACTGTTTTTT. It yields the protein CASSLTGLNEKLFF.

The V and J genes are TRBV5-8 and TRBJ2-5; no clear D gene. Trimming took 4 bases from V and 5 from J, leaving 15 bases between them. CDR1 is SGHTS and CDR2 is YDEGEE in the germline V gene. The CDR3 extends over 14 amino acids. The CDR3 region is CASSVGSARETQYF. CDR3 coding DNA: TGTGCCAGCAGCGTGGGCTCCGCCCGGGAGACCCAGTACTTC.

V gene TRBV2 combines with J gene TRBJ1-2; no reliable D call. CDR1 SNHLY and CDR2 FYNNEI come from the germline V gene. With 1 base removed from V and 3 bases from J, the gap between germline ends came to 6 bases. The CDR3 spans 13 residues. In DNA, the CDR3 is TGTGCCAGCAGTGAAGAGGCGGACTATGGCTACACCTTC. Translation: CASSEEADYGYTF. The whole variable domain, remainder taken from reference TRBV2 and TRBJ1-2, is EPEVTQTPSHQVTQMGQEVILRCVPISNHLYFYWYRQILGQKVEFLVSFYNNEISEKSEIFDDQFSVERPDGSNFTLKIRSTKLEDSAMYFCASSEEADYGYTFGSGTRLTVV.

The chain is built from TRBV6-1 and TRBJ1-2; a weak D match, TRBD1 (5 bases). Germline-derived CDR1 and CDR2 are MNHNS and SASEGT. CDR3 length: 14 amino acids. Trimming pared 2 bases from V and 2 bases from J, leaving 9 bases between. The CDR3 DNA is TGTGCCAGCAGTGAATACGGGGGGAACTATGGCTACACCTTC. It is translated as CASSEYGGNYGYTF.

The genes are TRBV2 and TRBJ2-3; 9 bases fit TRBD2. V dropped 6 bases and J dropped 6; count of bases not matched to a gene: 10. The CDR3 has 15 amino acids. CDR1 is SNHLY and CDR2 is FYNNEI in the germline V gene. This chain's CDR3 is CASSEGLANRDTQYF. For the CDR3, the DNA is TGTGCCAGCAGCGAGGGACTAGCTAACCGGGATACGCAGTATTTT.

The chain links TRBV10-3 to TRBJ1-1; weak D call: TRBD1 (5 bases). The CDR3 has 13 residues. Germline-derived CDR1 and CDR2 are ENHRY and SYGVKD. Trimming pared 3 bases from V and 3 bases from J, leaving 8 bases between. Written as DNA, the CDR3 is TGTGCCATCAGTGAAGGCAGGGACACTGAAGCTTTCTTT. Encoded protein: CAISEGRDTEAFF.

This chain connects TRBV9 to TRBJ1-1, with unresolved D. CDR3 length: 14 residues. Trimming took off 3 bases at V and 11 bases at J, with 20 bases between the two ends. Germline CDR1 reads SGDLS; CDR2 reads YYNGEE. As DNA, the CDR3 is TGTGCCAGCAGCGCCCTCTCCTGGGGAGCGGGGGCTTTCTTT. This gives the protein CASSALSWGAGAFF.

Here the CDR3 reads CASSEEALYGYTF. The CDR3 DNA reads TGTGCCAGCAGTGAGGAAGCTCTCTATGGCTACACCTTC. J is TRBJ1-2 and V is TRBV25-1; D is ambiguous. The CDR3 sequence is 13 residues long. Germline CDR1 reads MGHDK; CDR2 reads SYGVNS. Trimming took 3 bases from V and 4 from J, leaving 9 bases between them.

This chain links TRBV6-4 with TRBJ2-7, with 8 nucleotides matching TRBD2. Per the germline V gene, CDR1 is MRHNA and CDR2 is SNTAGT. CDR3 length equals 15 residues. V lost 3 bases and J lost 2; bases outside the gene matches: 6. CDR3 bases: TGTGCCAGCAGTGAAGGCGGGGGGAAACCCTACGAGCAGTACTTC. The encoded protein is CASSEGGGKPYEQYF.

The chain couples TRBV5-1 to TRBJ1-4; D may be TRBD1 (5 bases). Germline V gene lookup returns CDR1 SGHRS and CDR2 YFSETQ. V shed 4 bases and J shed 5 bases, with 18 bases lying between them. The CDR3 spans 16 residues. The CDR3 region has the DNA TGCGCCAGCAGCCCCGTGGGGGGGACCCAAAATGAAAAACTGTTTTTT. Residues: CASSPVGGTQNEKLFF. Full variable domain (outside the CDR3, taken from reference TRBV5-1 and TRBJ1-4): KAGVTQTPRYLIKTRGQQVTLSCSPISGHRSVSWYQQTPGQGLQFLFEYFSETQRNKGNFPGRFSGRQFSNSRSEMNVSTLELGDSALYLCASSPVGGTQNEKLFFGSGTQLSVL.